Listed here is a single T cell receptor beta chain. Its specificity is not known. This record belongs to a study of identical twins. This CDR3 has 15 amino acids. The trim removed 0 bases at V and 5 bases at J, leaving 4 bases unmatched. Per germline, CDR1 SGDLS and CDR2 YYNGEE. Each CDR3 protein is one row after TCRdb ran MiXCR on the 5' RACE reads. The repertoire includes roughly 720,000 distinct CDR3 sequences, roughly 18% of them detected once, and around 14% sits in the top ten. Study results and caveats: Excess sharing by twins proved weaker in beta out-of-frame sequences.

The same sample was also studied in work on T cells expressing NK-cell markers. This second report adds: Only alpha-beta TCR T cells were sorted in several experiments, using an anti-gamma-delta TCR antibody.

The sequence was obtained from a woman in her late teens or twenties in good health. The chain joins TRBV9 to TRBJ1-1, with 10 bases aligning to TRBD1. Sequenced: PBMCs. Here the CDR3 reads CASSVGTGGFTEAFF. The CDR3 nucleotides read TGTGCCAGCAGCGTAGGGACAGGGGGTTTTACTGAAGCTTTCTTT.